This TCR beta chain was documented in a study of T cell responses to AZD1222 COVID-19 vaccine. General study results and limits: Females outnumbered males among donors, who were mostly white British; clonal diversity was possibly underestimated. Spike-spanning, vaccine-associated CD4 TCRs were dominant at 160-218 and 743-854. Of spike-specific TCRs, nearly half reportedly target regions left unmutated in variants.

Some second doses came at about 4 weeks and others at about 12 weeks; these were pooled. Clones were sequenced by immunoSEQ multiplex PCR, and TCRdb holds only the in-frame ones, with some missing. The data show under 95,000 clones, 70% to 90% seen once. Comment on this clone: What it binds is not known.

Trimming shortened V by 5 bases and J by 5 bases, and 19 bases separated the two germline ends. CDR1 and CDR2 (germline): SGHTA, FQGNSA. The CDR3 is made up of 16 amino acids. The sequencing here drew on peripheral blood, taken 28 days after the second AZD1222 dose. The gene calls are TRBV7-2 and TRBJ1-3; no firm D call. The receptor was derived from an adult who received the AZD1222 COVID-19 vaccine. CDR3 amino acids: CASSEWAGGDRNTIYF. The CDR3 coding sequence is TGTGCCAGCAGCGAGTGGGCCGGCGGAGACAGAAACACCATATATTTT.